This T cell receptor beta chain was sequenced in a study of regulatory T cells in long-lasting Graves disease (dated by TCRdb to the early 2020s). A note on the overall study: Antithyroid drugs had been taken for less than 3 months by newly diagnosed Graves' disease patients. A total of around 35 samples underwent TCR sequencing, from about 13 patients with persistent Graves' disease and 20 patients with newly diagnosed Graves' disease. Patients with persistent Graves' disease were compared with patients with newly diagnosed Graves' disease using TCR sequencing and RNA sequencing of peripheral blood. The study took place in China and was registered as a clinical trial.

Taken with the paper, the label for time point translates to: newly diagnosed GD, antithyroid drugs for less than 3 months. For both TCR sequencing and RNA sequencing, RNA was extracted from PBMCs using TRIzol. Graves' disease was diagnosed according to American Thyroid Association guidelines. Recruitment of patients was carried out at an endocrinology department in Xi'an, China. From each patient, about 9.7 milliliters of peripheral blood was collected into an EDTA anticoagulant tube. PBMCs were isolated by Ficoll Paque Plus density gradient separation without further T cell sorting. An Agilent 2100 Bioanalyzer and agarose gel were used to check RNA quality, and a NanoDrop 2000 was used to measure RNA concentration. On the study overall, not on this receptor specifically: Persistent Graves' disease patients showed lower TCR Shannon entropy and fewer highly expanded clones than newly diagnosed patients, suggesting clonal expansion. Persistent patients shared more public clonotypes among themselves (under 3,000) than newly diagnosed patients did (approximately 970). Peripheral blood alone was examined, since thyroid tissue, which constituted the primary lesion, could not be accessed. TRBV28, TRBJ1-2 and TRBJ2-5 were preferentially used in persistent disease, while TRBV20-1 and TRBJ2-1 were favored in newly diagnosed disease. The authors acknowledged the small sample size as a limitation that may reduce accuracy. Sequencing and analysis were limited to the TCR beta chain.

As concerns this clonotype: Its antigen has not been determined. No base-level quality is on record; no much larger clone is a single base apart.

Its CDR3 holds 15 amino acids, cysteine through phenylalanine. The only DNA kept is the CDR3, 45 bases in frame from the first base. For this chain, trimming is 3 bases at the V end and 7 bases at the J end, and the number of junction bases without a gene match is 7. Per the germline V gene, SGHNT is the CDR1 and YENEEA is the CDR2. Libraries were constructed by multiplex PCR. Sequencer: Illumina HiSeq 4000. To build TCR beta libraries, CDR3 regions were amplified by Arm-PCR using iRepertoire HTBI primers. Gel purification was performed on PCR products prior to sequencing. Turning to the authors' computational methods: Gene usage analysis of CDR3 amino acid clonotypes used the 50 to 70 TRBV and about 14 TRBJ segments found across samples. COPE and FqMerger were used to merge the filtered high-quality paired reads into contigs. BLAST was used to align contigs to IMGT TRBV, TRBD and TRBJ reference genes, and CDR3 was defined according to IMGT. Highly expanded clones were defined as clonotypes with a frequency above 0.1%. Shannon entropy was used to measure repertoire diversity, and the Gini coefficient was used to measure V-J evenness. Public clonotypes were defined as clonotypes shared by more than one individual. TCRdb ran its own pipeline on the public reads, namely fastp trimming at Q25 and MiXCR clone calling, and kept in-frame beta chains. Each CDR3 protein appears once, grouped with its most common genes and DNA. These V and J calls are TCRdb output, not the study's own analysis. The sample table holds over 500,000 distinct CDR3 sequences, of which about 15% were seen once. The top ten constitute around 18% of the sample.

These data also formed part of another study, on T cells in Graves' hyperthyroidism and ophthalmopathy. As the second study states: Graves' hyperthyroidism was defined as stable when no progression to ophthalmopathy occurred over 18 months of follow-up. Hyperthyroidism patients were aged 18 to 65 years and newly diagnosed, with disease duration of less than 2 months. Patients with uncontrolled infections, other autoimmune diseases, pregnancy or lactation were excluded. Diagnoses were established on the basis of clinical symptoms, serum thyroxine and TRAb, thyroid ultrasound, and orbital computed tomography. The TCR CDR3 was subjected to a first round of RT-PCR using the HTBI primer set and the Qiagen OneStep RT-PCR kit. Most expanded thyroid clonotypes (frequency above 0.001) were also found in blood, which suggests that blood repertoires may mirror thyroid immune responses. In cross-validation, a model built on a 13 V-J signature told ophthalmopathy apart from stable hyperthyroidism with roughly 87% sensitivity and about 81% specificity, and in testing the same model reached 80%/75%. In validation, progression to ophthalmopathy was predicted by the model with 65% to 71% sensitivity and 72.22% specificity, a median of approximately 6.5 months before onset. To identify TCR V-J signatures that set the groups apart, the researchers used a discovery cohort of roughly 100 patients, made up of some 41 with Graves' ophthalmopathy and around 58 with stable Graves' hyperthyroidism. Prospective prediction of ophthalmopathy was tested in an independent validation cohort consisting of under 20 hyperthyroidism patients and about 17 patients who later progressed to ophthalmopathy. The 75 to 100 discovery patients were randomly split 7:3 into training and test sets. In addition, the study compared T-cell repertoires in thyroid tissue and in blood from several Graves' hyperthyroidism patients. After sampling, hyperthyroidism patients received methimazole starting at 30 mg daily, and ophthalmopathy patients received high-dose intravenous methylprednisolone. Libraries were constructed in a second round of multiplex PCR, after which size selection and purification were carried out. Paired-end sequencing of the libraries was performed with 100 bp reads on an Illumina HiSeq2000. SOAPnuke was used to process the raw data, throwing out any read that contained adapters or uncalled bases, had a mean Phred below 15, or lacked an exact constant-primer or identifier match. COPE v1.2.5 was used to merge the high-quality paired reads, and each unique nucleotide sequence was defined as a clonotype. Clonotypes were aligned to IMGT TRBV, TRBD and TRBJ reference segments using MiTCR v1.1. Analysis was restricted to V-J combinations with a frequency above 0.0001, which covered roughly 99% of repertoires. A TCS score was defined as the ratio of F50 (clonal expansion) to E x V (chaos), with BLOSUM62-based TCRdist applied between CDR3 peptides within each V-J. Welch's t-statistics and random forest reduced fewer than 550 V-J features to around 14, which were used in a naive Bayes classifier (R e1071). No statistical method was used to fix the sample size in advance, and group allocation was not hidden from the investigators. The paper reports TCR Vbeta CDR3 sequencing of more than 120 peripheral blood samples: 43 ophthalmopathy, fewer than 80 hyperthyroidism and approximately 17 progressor patients.

Sequenced here: peripheral blood mononuclear cells (PBMCs), sampled at new diagnosis, from a patient treated with antithyroid drugs. Here the chain combines TRBV11-3 and TRBJ1-4, and TRBD1 aligns with 8 junction nucleotides. This clonotype was sampled from a woman aged 25 to 45 with Graves disease. Donor details come from another sample of the same person, matched by shared clones. Read as DNA, the sequence is TGTGCCAGCAGCTTGACCGGACAGGGCGGTGAAAAACTGTTTTTT. It translates to CASSLTGQGGEKLFF.